This entry features one TCR beta chain sequence. What it binds is not known. This specimen belongs to a study of shared clonotypes between healthy human individuals. Across the study: Every donor yielded three CD4 naive, three CD4 memory, two CD8 naive and one CD8 memory plate. Study-wide points: There were few donors, and this limited the genetic and exposure-history diversity represented.

Splitting of CD4+ cells produced CD45RA+ naive and CD45RA-negative memory subsets. The ends were cut back, 5 bases at V and 3 bases at J, with 14 bases in the middle. Germline V gives CDR1 SGHVS, CDR2 FQNEAQ. This CDR3 has 14 residues. Replicate sorted-subset PCRs were loaded with around 200 ng DNA, about 30,000 T cell genomes. This table comes from immunoSEQ multiplex PCR, and its TCRdb copy is limited to in-frame clones, with some not included. The sample carries a few million clones, just over 90% recorded once. This TCR was recovered from a man aged 18 to 29 in good health. Specimen: naive CD4+ T cells sorted from blood. As to subset: CD45RA+ positively selected. This rearrangement joins TRBV7-8 to TRBJ2-7; TRBD1 is a possible D gene (5 bases). The CDR3 loop is CASSPPGRDYEQYF. The DNA for the CDR3 is TGTGCCAGCAGCCCCCCCGGCAGGGACTACGAGCAGTACTTC.